This T cell receptor beta chain came from a study of cytotoxic CD8 clonotypes in ibrutinib-treated CLL. TCRdb's copy holds only in-frame clones and misses some; the assay was immunoSEQ multiplex PCR. The repertoire holds 250,000 to 350,000 clones, with approximately 76% as singletons. V was shortened by 3 bases and J by 3 bases, with 7 bases between the two germline ends. CDR1 is SGHRS and CDR2 is YFSETQ in the germline V gene. The CDR3 consists of 13 residues. The sequencing used PBMCs, collected at disease progression, from a patient treated with ibrutinib. The clonotype was recovered from a human donor with chronic lymphocytic leukemia. The chain is built from TRBV5-1 and TRBJ1-3; no firm D call. CDR3 nucleotides: TGCGCCAGCAGCTCCGGGTTTGGAAACACCATATATTTT. Its protein product is CASSSGFGNTIYF.